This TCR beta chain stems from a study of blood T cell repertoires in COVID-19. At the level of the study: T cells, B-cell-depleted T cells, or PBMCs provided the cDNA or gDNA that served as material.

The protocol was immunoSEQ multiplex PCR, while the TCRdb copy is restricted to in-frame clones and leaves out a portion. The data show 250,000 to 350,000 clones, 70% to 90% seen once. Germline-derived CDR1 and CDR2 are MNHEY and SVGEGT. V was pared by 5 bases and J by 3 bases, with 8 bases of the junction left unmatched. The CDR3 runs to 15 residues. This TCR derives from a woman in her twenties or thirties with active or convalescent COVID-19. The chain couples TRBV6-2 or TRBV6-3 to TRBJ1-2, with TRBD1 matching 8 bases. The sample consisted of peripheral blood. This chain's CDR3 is CASSRGQGEHYGYTF. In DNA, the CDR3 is TGTGCCAGCAGTCGTGGACAGGGCGAGCACTATGGCTACACCTTC.